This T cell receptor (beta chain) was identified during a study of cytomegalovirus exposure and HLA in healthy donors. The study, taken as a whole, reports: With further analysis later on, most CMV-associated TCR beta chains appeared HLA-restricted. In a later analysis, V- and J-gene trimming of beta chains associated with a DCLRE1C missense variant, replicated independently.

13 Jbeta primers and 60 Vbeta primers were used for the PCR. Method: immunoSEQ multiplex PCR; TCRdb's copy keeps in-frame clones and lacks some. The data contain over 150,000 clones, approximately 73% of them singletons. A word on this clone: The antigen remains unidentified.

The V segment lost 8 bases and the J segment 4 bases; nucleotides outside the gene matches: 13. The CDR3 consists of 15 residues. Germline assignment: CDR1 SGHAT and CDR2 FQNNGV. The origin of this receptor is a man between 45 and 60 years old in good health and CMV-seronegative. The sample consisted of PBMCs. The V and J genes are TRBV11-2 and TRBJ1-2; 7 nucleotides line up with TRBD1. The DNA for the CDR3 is TGTGCCAGCGTAAGGGTAGGGGGCGAATTCTATGGCTACACCTTC. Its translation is CASVRVGGEFYGYTF.